The rows below give T cell receptor beta chains drawn from one sample of a study of T and B cells in COVID-19 patients. TCRdb re-derived calls from the multiplex PCR reads in MiXCR, one entry per CDR3 protein. Of approximately 5,100 distinct CDR3 sequences in the sample, around 27% were seen once. The sequenced material came from blood. Receptors originate from a human donor with active COVID-19. Each CDR3 is given with its conserved first and last residue. The D gene is left open where the match is weak. Where a row states a size, it is once, few, many or the class of an expanded clone; other rows omit it.

CDR3 DNA	CDR3 protein	clone size	J gene	D gene	V gene
TGTGCCAGCAGCCGGTCCGGGACAGGAAATTCCTACGAGCAGTACTTC	CASSRSGTGNSYEQYF	few	TRBJ2-7	TRBD1	TRBV6-5
TGTGCCAGCAGCTCGACAAACCACCCGGGGACTAGCGGGAGGGGAAGCTCCTACAATGAGCAGTTCTTC	CASSSTNHPGTSGRGSSYNEQFF	.	TRBJ2-1	TRBD2	TRBV7-2
TGCGCCAGCAGCACAGGAGCGGGAGGGCCGGATGAGCAGTTCTTC	CASSTGAGGPDEQFF	few	TRBJ2-1	TRBD2	TRBV5-1
TGTGCCAGTAGTGACCAGTCTAATGAAAAACTGTTTTTT	CASSDQSNEKLFF	medium-sized	TRBJ1-4	.	TRBV19
TGTGCCAGCAGTTTCGTACCATTCCAAGAGACCCAGTACTTC	CASSFVPFQETQYF	few	TRBJ2-5	.	TRBV12-3/TRBV12-4
TGTGCCAGCTCACCAGGGAACACCGGGGAGCTGTTTTTT	CASSPGNTGELFF	medium-sized	TRBJ2-2	.	TRBV18
TGTGCCAGCAGCCCGGGACTAGCGGGATCGACCCCCTACAATGAGCAGTTCTTC	CASSPGLAGSTPYNEQFF	medium-sized	TRBJ2-1	TRBD2	TRBV5-5
TGTGCCAGTAGTACGGACAGGGTGAGGTCCTACGAGCAGTACTTC	CASSTDRVRSYEQYF	medium-sized	TRBJ2-7	TRBD1	TRBV19
TGCGCCAGCAGCCAAGTTGTTGGGGTCGGCACTGAAGCTTTCTTT	CASSQVVGVGTEAFF	.	TRBJ1-1	.	TRBV5-5
TGTGCCAGCAGGGGGACAGGGGGGTACACTGAAGCTTTCTTT	CASRGTGGYTEAFF	once	TRBJ1-1	TRBD1	TRBV6-5
TGCAGCGTCCGATCGGACAGGTCCTATGGCTACACCTTC	CSVRSDRSYGYTF	medium-sized	TRBJ1-2	TRBD1	TRBV29-1
TGCAGCGTTGACATTCTTCTAGCGGGGGGAGGGACCGGGGAGCTGTTTTTT	CSVDILLAGGGTGELFF	medium-sized	TRBJ2-2	TRBD2	TRBV29-1
TGTGCCAGCAGGTCCAGGGACAGGGGGCTGTACGAGCAGTACTTC	CASRSRDRGLYEQYF	.	TRBJ2-7	TRBD1	TRBV7-2
TGTGCCAGCAGTTCGCCGGGACAAGGGGGCAACGAGCAGTACTTC	CASSSPGQGGNEQYF	.	TRBJ2-7	TRBD1	TRBV27
TGTGCCAGCAGCTTATCAGGGGCGTCAGATACGCAGTATTTT	CASSLSGASDTQYF	medium-sized	TRBJ2-3	.	TRBV7-9
TGCGCCAGCAGCCTCCCGCCCTGGACAGGGGAAAATTCACCCCTCCACTTT	CASSLPPWTGENSPLHF	.	TRBJ1-6	TRBD1	TRBV5-1
TGTGCCAGCAGCTCTCCGGGACAGGGGACTAGGGAGCAGTACTTC	CASSSPGQGTREQYF	.	TRBJ2-7	TRBD1	TRBV11-1
TGCGCCAGCAGCTCTTGGGGGAGTGAAGCTTTCTTT	CASSSWGSEAFF	.	TRBJ1-1	.	TRBV4-3
TGCAGTGCTAGTGGACTTGCGGGAGGGCACAATGAGCAGTACTTC	CSASGLAGGHNEQYF	.	TRBJ2-5	TRBD2	TRBV20-1
TGTGCCAGTAGTATGGGTTGGACTGAAGCTTTCTTT	CASSMGWTEAFF	medium-sized	TRBJ1-1	.	TRBV19
TGTGCCAGCAGTTTATCCAGGGTCGAGACCCAGTACTTC	CASSLSRVETQYF	medium-sized	TRBJ2-5	.	TRBV12-3/TRBV12-4
TGTGCCAGCAGCCCCCTTTCCAGCGGCTACAATGAGCAGTTCTTC	CASSPLSSGYNEQFF	medium-sized	TRBJ2-1	.	TRBV13
TGTGCCAGCTCACCCTGGACAGCGGACTATGGCTACACCTTC	CASSPWTADYGYTF	medium-sized	TRBJ1-2	.	TRBV18
TGTGCCAGCAGCACCGGGACAGGTAGTAATGAAAAACTGTTTTTT	CASSTGTGSNEKLFF	medium-sized	TRBJ1-4	TRBD1	TRBV5-6
TGTGCCAGCAGCTTAGTTGGGGGAAACTATGGCTACACCTTC	CASSLVGGNYGYTF	.	TRBJ1-2	.	TRBV5-6
TGTGCCAGCAGCCTCCCTCATGTTGAAAAACTGTTTTTT	CASSLPHVEKLFF	medium-sized	TRBJ1-4	.	TRBV5-6
TGTGCCAGCAGCGCATTCGACAACGCCTACGAGCAGTACTTC	CASSAFDNAYEQYF	medium-sized	TRBJ2-7	.	TRBV5-5
TGTGCCACCAGCAGAGCACTCTTAAAGCCTTTCTGG	CATSRALLKPFW	.	TRBJ1-1	.	TRBV15
TGTGCCAGCAGTTTAGTCATACGCACAGATACGCAGTATTTT	CASSLVIRTDTQYF	.	TRBJ2-3	.	TRBV12-3/TRBV12-4
TGTGCCAGCAGCCCGACAGGGGGCGGCGGCTACACCTTC	CASSPTGGGGYTF	.	TRBJ1-2	TRBD1	TRBV27
TGTGCCAGCAGTTTACTAGGGGATGAGACCCAGTACTTC	CASSLLGDETQYF	medium-sized	TRBJ2-5	.	TRBV27
TGTGCCAGCTCACCCGCGGCTAGCACAGATACGCAGTATTTT	CASSPAASTDTQYF	medium-sized	TRBJ2-3	.	TRBV18
TGCGCCAGCAGCCACCTCCTTGAGAGCTCCTACAATGAGCAGTTCTTC	CASSHLLESSYNEQFF	.	TRBJ2-1	.	TRBV5-4
TGCAGTGCGGGGTCTTCAGATACGCAGTATTTT	CSAGSSDTQYF	few	TRBJ2-3	.	TRBV20-1
TGTGCCAGCAGCCTCCCCGGATCGGTCTACGAGCAGTACTTC	CASSLPGSVYEQYF	few	TRBJ2-7	.	TRBV7-9
TGTGCCAGCAGTTTAGCCGGGACAGGGGGCGAGCAGTTCTTC	CASSLAGTGGEQFF	.	TRBJ2-1	TRBD1	TRBV12-3/TRBV12-4
TGTGCCTGGAGTTATGGGATTTCTGGAAACACCATATATTTT	CAWSYGISGNTIYF	medium-sized	TRBJ1-3	.	TRBV30
TGCGCCAGCAGTACCGGGACAGAATATGGCTACACCTTC	CASSTGTEYGYTF	.	TRBJ1-2	TRBD1	TRBV5-1
TGTGCCAGCTCCCAGGGGGTGGCTGAAGCTTTCTTT	CASSQGVAEAFF	few	TRBJ1-1	TRBD1	TRBV18
TGTGCCAGTAGTATTGAGGGGGCGCGGAGAACTGAAGCTTTCTTT	CASSIEGARRTEAFF	medium-sized	TRBJ1-1	TRBD1	TRBV19
TGTGCCACCAGCAGGCCAGGTGTGGGTGGTTGGGGCAATCAGCCCCAGCATTTT	CATSRPGVGGWGNQPQHF	once	TRBJ1-5	.	TRBV15
TGCGCCAGCAGCTTGGGAGCGTACTCCTACAATGAGCAGTTCTTC	CASSLGAYSYNEQFF	few	TRBJ2-1	.	TRBV5-1
TGTGCCAGTAGTATAGGGACAGGGCTTTTCTCAATTGGCACCGGGGAGCTGTTTTTT	CASSIGTGLFSIGTGELFF	medium-sized	TRBJ2-2	TRBD1	TRBV19
TGCGCCAGCAGCTTCCGGGGCTCGTACGAGCAGTACTTC	CASSFRGSYEQYF	.	TRBJ2-7	.	TRBV11-1
TGCAGTGCTAGTGAACCCACAGGGGCCAATGAGCAGTTCTTC	CSASEPTGANEQFF	.	TRBJ2-1	TRBD1	TRBV20-1
TGCAGTGCTAGAGGAGCGGAAAGCTCCTACGAGCAGTACTTC	CSARGAESSYEQYF	.	TRBJ2-7	.	TRBV20-1
TGTGCCAGCAGTTTAGGGCCAGTCTATGGCTACACCTTC	CASSLGPVYGYTF	.	TRBJ1-2	.	TRBV12-3/TRBV12-4
TGTGCCAGCAGCTGGGGACTAGCTGCCACCGGGGAGCTGTTTTTT	CASSWGLAATGELFF	medium-sized	TRBJ2-2	TRBD2	TRBV27
TGCAGTGCTAGAGTCCTTAAGGGGTCCGGAAACACCATATATTTT	CSARVLKGSGNTIYF	.	TRBJ1-3	.	TRBV20-1
TGTGCCAGCAGTTTAATGGGTGGGACAGGGGCCTCTTCACCCCTCCACTTT	CASSLMGGTGASSPLHF	.	TRBJ1-6	TRBD1	TRBV12-3/TRBV12-4
TGTGCCAGTAGTATTCAAAAAGTTGCCACAGATACGCAGTATTTT	CASSIQKVATDTQYF	medium-sized	TRBJ2-3	.	TRBV19
TGCAGTGCTAGTTTGCGTGACACCCAGCATTTT	CSASLRDTQHF	few	TRBJ1-5	.	TRBV20-1